The 25 T cell receptor beta chains presented below share a single source sample, sequenced in a study of shared clonotypes between healthy human individuals. TCRdb's table, derived via immunoSEQ multiplex PCR, lists solely in-frame clones and lacks some. The sample has roughly 380,000 clones, 96% seen once. Sample: memory CD8+ T cells sorted from blood. This sample's subset: CD45RO+ cells pooled with CCR7-negative TemRA cells. These receptors all stem from a man aged 25 to 45 in good health.

The J gene is TRBJ2-1, the V gene TRBV5-6; perhaps TRBD2 as D (5 bases). The CDR3 loop spans 13 amino acids. Germline loops: CDR1 SGHDT, CDR2 YYEEEE. Deletions cut 0 bases from V and 6 bases from J, with 7 bases between. CDR3 sequence (DNA): TGTGCCAGCAGCTTGGTGGCGGGCAATGAGCAGTTCTTC. It yields the protein CASSLVAGNEQFF.

The chain carries TRBV5-1 and TRBJ1-1, with D perhaps matching TRBD1 (5 bases). The CDR3 runs 15 residues. CDR1 is SGHRS and CDR2 is YFSETQ in the germline V gene. V was pared by 0 bases and J by 2 bases, with 11 bases between. CDR3 region: CASSLDRGPNTEAFF. CDR3 DNA sequence: TGCGCCAGCAGCTTGGATCGGGGCCCTAACACTGAAGCTTTCTTT.

This rearrangement joins TRBV5-4 to TRBJ2-1; 12 nucleotides agree with TRBD2. J lost 5 bases, V lost 4 bases, and 4 bases had no gene match. This CDR3 is built from 15 residues. CDR1 and CDR2 (germline): SGHNT, YYREEE (reference sequence). The chain's CDR3 is CASSRTSGTNNEQFF. For the CDR3, the DNA is TGTGCCAGCAGCCGGACTAGCGGGACCAACAATGAGCAGTTCTTC.

The V gene is TRBV7-3, the J gene TRBJ1-1; TRBD1 matches 7 bases. V was pared by 5 bases and J by 11 bases, with 11 bases of the junction left unmatched. Germline CDR1 reads SGHTA; CDR2 reads FQGTGA. The CDR3 is made up of 13 amino acids. The CDR3 DNA is TGTGCCAGCAGCCCAGGGGGGTCTGGGTACGCTTTCTTT. Translating gives CASSPGGSGYAFF.

This clone was recorded once. V usage is TRBV28 and J usage is TRBJ1-2; 9 positions agree with TRBD1. The V and J ends lost 4 bases and 6 bases, in that order; junction bases with no gene match: 6. The CDR3 has 14 amino acids. Germline CDR1 and CDR2: MDHEN and SYDVKM. The DNA of the CDR3 is TGTGCCAGCAGTTACCCGACAGGGGGGAATGGCTACACCTTC. It translates to CASSYPTGGNGYTF.

The rearrangement links TRBV28 to TRBJ1-3; 8 bases are a match to TRBD1. The CDR3 sequence is 15 residues long. Trimming removed 7 bases from V and 3 bases from J; junction bases left unmatched: 8. Germline assignment: CDR1 MDHEN and CDR2 SYDVKM. In nucleotides, the CDR3 is TGTGCCAGCATTAATCGCGGACAGGGTGGAAACACCATATATTTT. Its translation: CASINRGQGGNTIYF.

The chain couples TRBV27 to TRBJ2-1; 7 positions match TRBD2. This CDR3 is 13 amino acids long. The J segment lost 8 bases and the V segment lost 6 bases, leaving 7 bases of the junction unmatched. Germline-derived CDR1 and CDR2 are MNHEY and SMNVEV (reference sequence). The CDR3 region has the DNA TGTGCCAGCAGGAGGGAGGGCTGGGATGAGCAGTTCTTC. This gives the protein CASRREGWDEQFF.

The chain joins TRBV6-5 to TRBJ2-3, with D possibly being TRBD1 (6 bases). This CDR3 has 16 amino acids. CDR1 MNHEY and CDR2 SVGAGI come from the germline V gene. The V and J ends lost 4 bases and 6 bases respectively, with 20 bases between them. The CDR3, as DNA: TGTGCCAGCAGTTCCCGGACCCTACGGGACACGGATACGCAGTATTTT. Its translation: CASSSRTLRDTDTQYF.

This rearrangement joins TRBV11-2 to TRBJ1-4; perhaps TRBD1 as D (5 bases). The CDR3 covers 16 residues. Trimming took 5 bases from V and 0 from J, leaving 13 bases between them. The V gene's germline CDR1 is SGHAT and CDR2 FQNNGV. Written as DNA, the CDR3 is TGTGCCAGCAGCAGCGAAGGGACTGCAACTAATGAAAAACTGTTTTTT. Translating gives CASSSEGTATNEKLFF.

The chain uses TRBV27 and TRBJ2-1, with 12 bases matching TRBD2. J lost 9 bases, V lost 6 bases, and 6 bases had no gene match. Germline V gives CDR1 MNHEY, CDR2 SMNVEV (reference sequence). The CDR3 has 14 amino acids. As DNA, the CDR3 is TGTGCCAGCAGGCTAGCGGGAGGGAACAGTGAGCAGTTCTTC. Translation: CASRLAGGNSEQFF.

The J gene is TRBJ2-1, the V gene TRBV10-3, with 9 bases aligning to TRBD2. Germline V CDR1 and CDR2: ENHRY, SYGVKD. V was clipped by 6 bases and J by 8 bases; unmatched bases: 14. This CDR3 is built from 16 residues. Here the CDR3 reads CAIRALAGRGGDEQFF. DNA for the CDR3: TGTGCCATCAGGGCCCTAGCGGGAAGGGGAGGCGATGAGCAGTTCTTC.

This clone was observed a single time. The chain is built from TRBV4-1 and TRBJ2-3; 7 bases align to TRBD2. Per germline, CDR1 MGHRA and CDR2 YSYEKL. The CDR3 loop spans 17 amino acids. V gave up 0 bases and J gave up 0 bases; unmatched junction bases: 6. CDR3 in DNA: TGCGCCAGCAGCCAAGAAGCCAGCGGGGCTAGCACAGATACGCAGTATTTT. Translated: CASSQEASGASTDTQYF.

V is TRBV4-1 and J is TRBJ2-1; no clear D. Germline lookup yields CDR1 MGHRA and CDR2 YSYEKL. The CDR3 consists of 11 residues. V was shortened by 0 bases and J by 10 bases, with 4 bases between the two germline ends. The CDR3 protein is CASSQDKEQFF. The CDR3 DNA reads TGCGCCAGCAGCCAAGATAAGGAGCAGTTCTTC.

The rearrangement links TRBV15 to TRBJ1-5; D not certain. The CDR3 has 16 residues. V was trimmed by 0 bases and J by 3 bases, leaving 12 bases between them. The V gene's germline CDR1 is LNHNV and CDR2 YYDKDF (reference sequence). The CDR3 protein is CATSRDVTGSNQPQHF. As DNA, the CDR3 is TGTGCCACCAGCAGAGATGTCACTGGCTCCAATCAGCCCCAGCATTTT.

To note about this clone: The sample has other DNA sequences that encode this CDR3 too. The V and J genes are TRBV28 and TRBJ1-5; D is uncertain. CDR1 MDHEN and CDR2 SYDVKM come from the germline V gene. CDR3 length equals 12 residues. The V end was cut by 3 bases, the J end by 4 bases, with 4 bases between. CDR3 sequence: CASSFPNQPQHF. Written as DNA, the CDR3 is TGTGCCAGCAGTTTCCCGAATCAGCCCCAGCATTTT.

Turning to this clone: A read error may produce the germline difference seen at one junction end. The chain has TRBV5-8 and TRBJ2-5; 9 bases line up with TRBD1. The CDR3 sequence is 16 residues long. Germline V gene data show CDR1 as SGHTS and CDR2 as YDEGEE. CDR3: CASRLGGTGFQETQYF. Here the CDR3 DNA reads TGTGCCAGCAGGTTGGGCGGGACAGGGTTCCAAGAGACCCAGTACTTC.

The chain carries TRBV9 and TRBJ2-2, with 9 bases lining up with TRBD1. From germline, CDR1 is SGDLS and CDR2 YYNGEE. The V segment lost 1 base and the J segment 7 bases; nucleotides outside the gene matches: 17. The CDR3 covers 19 residues. As DNA, the CDR3 is TGTGCCAGCAGCGTAAGCGACACAGGGTCGACAGGGGGAGTCGGGGAGCTGTTTTTT. Protein product: CASSVSDTGSTGGVGELFF.

This clone was found once. The chain couples TRBV29-1 to TRBJ1-2; 8 positions match TRBD1. The V gene's germline CDR1 is SQVTM and CDR2 ANQGSEA. V gave up 3 bases and J gave up 4 bases; unmatched junction bases: 10. There are 15 residues in the CDR3. CDR3 loop: CSVDSRPGGGYGYTF. CDR3 DNA: TGCAGCGTTGATTCCCGGCCAGGGGGCGGCTATGGCTACACCTTC.

The CDR3 reads CAWRTFQETQYF. CDR3 nucleotide sequence: TGTGCCTGGCGGACTTTCCAAGAGACCCAGTACTTC. The J gene is TRBJ2-5, the V gene TRBV30; perhaps TRBD2 as D (5 bases). The CDR3 loop spans 12 amino acids. From germline, CDR1 is GTSNPN and CDR2 SVGIG (reference sequence). The V end was cut by 5 bases, the J end by 1 base, with 8 bases between.

The chain couples TRBV5-6 to TRBJ1-4; D gene unclear. Germline-derived CDR1 and CDR2 are SGHDT and YYEEEE. CDR3 length: 15 residues. With 4 bases removed from V and 5 bases from J, the gap between germline ends came to 15 bases. CDR3 coding DNA: TGTGCCAGCAGCCGGGGTTGGCCATGGAATGAAAAACTGTTTTTT. Residues: CASSRGWPWNEKLFF.

The J gene is TRBJ2-7, the V gene TRBV4-1; 8 bases align to TRBD1. The V and J ends lost 3 bases and 3 bases, in that order; junction bases with no gene match: 7. The V gene's germline CDR1 is MGHRA and CDR2 YSYEKL. The length of the CDR3 is 15 residues. The CDR3 protein is CASSHSDRGVYEQYF. The CDR3 region has the DNA TGCGCCAGCAGCCACTCCGACAGGGGAGTCTACGAGCAGTACTTC.

This sequence joins TRBV11-2 and TRBJ2-3, with D perhaps TRBD2 (5 bases). CDR1 is SGHAT, CDR2 FQNNGV, per germline. The V and J ends lost 5 bases and 2 bases respectively, with 14 bases between them. This CDR3 contains 15 residues. The DNA for the CDR3 is TGTGCCAGCAGCCCGCTCTACGGGAACACAGATACGCAGTATTTT. It codes for CASSPLYGNTDTQYF.

This clone appeared once. The chain is built from TRBV7-6 and TRBJ2-7, with D hard to call. CDR1 SGHVS and CDR2 FNYEAQ come from the germline V gene. The CDR3 extends over 15 amino acids. Trimming removed 0 bases at V and 4 bases at J, with 13 bases between. The CDR3 DNA follows: TGTGCCAGCAGCTTAGCGTCAGGAGCACCATACGAGCAGTACTTC. Amino acids: CASSLASGAPYEQYF.

This clone was recorded once. The chain combines TRBV6-5 with TRBJ2-4; no reliable D call. This CDR3 comprises 14 residues. Germline CDR1 MNHEY, CDR2 SVGAGI. The V end lost 5 bases, the J end lost 0 bases, and 8 bases lay between the germline ends. CDR3 loop: CASSVGLAKNIQYF. The CDR3 nucleotides are TGTGCCAGCAGTGTAGGTCTAGCCAAAAACATTCAGTACTTC.

The rearrangement uses TRBV28 and TRBJ2-2, with D possibly TRBD1 on 7 matching bases. From germline, CDR1 is MDHEN and CDR2 SYDVKM. CDR3 length equals 14 residues. Trimming shortened V by 5 bases and J by 10 bases, and 17 bases separated the two germline ends. The CDR3 loop reads CASSIGRDSTELFF. The CDR3 DNA is TGTGCCAGCAGTATTGGGCGGGACAGTACGGAGCTGTTTTTT.